The 16 T cell receptor beta chains reported below all come from one sample, sequenced in a study of T cells in Graves' hyperthyroidism and ophthalmopathy. Amplification targeted TCR beta CDR3 regions from RNA transcripts. With the HTBI primer set, the TCR CDR3 went through a first round of RT-PCR. TCRdb analysed the multiplex PCR reads with MiXCR anew, one entry per CDR3 protein. The table records 40,000 to 65,000 distinct CDR3 sequences, approximately 48% of them present only once. Sequencing used blood. The origin of the receptors is a woman aged 45-65 years with Graves' ophthalmopathy.

This clonotype came up a few times. The chain combines TRBV12-3 or TRBV12-4 with TRBJ1-5; D not certain. CDR3 length: 16 amino acids. V shed 2 bases and J shed 3 bases, with 14 bases lying between them. As DNA, the CDR3 is TGTGCCAGCAGTTTAAGGGCGTCAGGACTCAATCAGCCCCAGCATTTT. As protein: CASSLRASGLNQPQHF.

This clonotype was seen many times. This sequence joins TRBV20-1 and TRBJ2-3; 14 nucleotides match TRBD2. This CDR3 is built from 15 residues. The germline CDR1 and CDR2 sequences are DFQATT and SNEGSKA (reference sequence). V was clipped by 1 base and J by 4 bases; unmatched bases: 1. The DNA of the CDR3 is TGCAGTGCTAGAGGACTAGCGGGGGGGCCAGATACGCAGTATTTT. This encodes CSARGLAGGPDTQYF.

The chain recombines TRBV19 with TRBJ1-6, with 9 bases matching TRBD1. The trim removed 5 bases at V and 3 bases at J, leaving 14 bases unmatched. CDR3 size: 19 residues. CDR1 and CDR2 from the germline V gene are LNHDA and SQIVND (reference sequence). Here the CDR3 reads CASSAFGTGSSRYNSPLHF. The CDR3, as DNA: TGTGCCAGTAGTGCCTTCGGGACAGGGTCCTCACGCTATAATTCACCCCTCCACTTT. Filled out from reference TRBV19 and TRBJ1-6, the complete variable domain reads DGGITQSPKYLFRKEGQNVTLSCEQNLNHDAMYWYRQDPGQGLRLIYYSQIVNDFQKGDIAEGYSVSREKKESFPLTVTSAQKNPTAFYLCASSAFGTGSSRYNSPLHFGNGTRLTVT.

The rearrangement joins TRBV29-1 to TRBJ1-1; 12 bases are a match to TRBD1. The CDR3 length is 16 residues. The trim removed 1 base at V and 5 bases at J, leaving 8 bases unmatched. Germline V gene lookup returns CDR1 SQVTM and CDR2 ANQGSEA. The CDR3 nucleotides read TGCAGCGTTGAAGGGGGACAGGGGGCGGTCAGGACTGAAGCTTTCTTT. The encoded protein is CSVEGGQGAVRTEAFF. Combining the CDR3 with reference TRBV29-1 and TRBJ1-1 gives the whole variable domain SAVISQKPSRDICQRGTSLTIQCQVDSQVTMMFWYRQQPGQSLTLIATANQGSEATYESGFVIDKFPISRPNLTFSTLTVSNMSPEDSSIYLCSVEGGQGAVRTEAFFGQGTRLTVV.

This clonotype was picked up a small number of times. The chain carries TRBV6-5 and TRBJ2-7; 7 nucleotides line up with TRBD1. V was pared by 7 bases and J by 5 bases, with 11 bases of the junction left unmatched. Germline assignment: CDR1 MNHEY and CDR2 SVGAGI. This CDR3 spans 14 amino acids. CDR3 in amino acids: CASKGNTGANEQYF. CDR3 coding DNA: TGTGCCAGCAAGGGGAATACAGGGGCTAACGAGCAGTACTTC.

This clonotype was seen repeatedly, ten times or more. It is unclear where the CDR3 begins or ends on the DNA, so no DNA is shown, and the CDR3 is as TCRdb lists it. The chain links TRBV19 to TRBJ2-6; TRBD1 reflects the table's D call only, with no check against the DNA. The CDR3 length equals 17 residues, ends included. Germline V gene data show CDR1 as LNHDA and CDR2 as SQIVND (reference sequence). CDR3 residues: CASSIRARVSGANVLTF.

This clonotype has at least ten counts. The chain joins TRBV19 to TRBJ2-3; 7 positions agree with TRBD2. Germline V gene data show CDR1 as LNHDA and CDR2 as SQIVND (reference sequence). J lost 3 bases, V lost 5 bases, and 14 bases had no gene match. The CDR3 extends over 17 amino acids. The CDR3 DNA is TGTGCCAGTAGTCTCCGGGCTAGCGGTGAGGTAACAGATACGCAGTATTTT. It yields the protein CASSLRASGEVTDTQYF.

This clonotype appeared once. This chain uses TRBV25-1 with TRBJ2-1; TRBD2 matches 9 bases. CDR3 length equals 15 residues. Per the germline V gene, CDR1 is MGHDK and CDR2 is SYGVNS. Losses at the gene ends were 3 bases for V and 6 bases for J; bases not matched to a gene: 6. CDR3 sequence: CASSEVAGDVNEQFF. The CDR3 bases are TGTGCCAGCAGTGAGGTAGCGGGGGACGTCAATGAGCAGTTCTTC.

The genes are TRBV19 and TRBJ2-7, with unresolved D. With 3 bases removed from V and 2 bases from J, the gap between germline ends came to 11 bases. Germline CDR1 is LNHDA and CDR2 is SQIVND (reference sequence). CDR3 length equals 14 residues. The CDR3 DNA reads TGTGCCAGTAGTATGGTCGGCAGAACCTACGAGCAGTACTTC. This gives the protein CASSMVGRTYEQYF.

In this sample, this clonotype turned up many times. A much larger clone lies a single base off, so this may be a read error. J is TRBJ1-2 and V is TRBV5-5; possibly TRBD1 for D (5 bases). CDR1 and CDR2 (germline): SGHKS, YYEKEE (reference sequence). This CDR3 comprises 13 residues. With 0 bases removed from V and 8 bases from J, the gap between germline ends came to 11 bases. The CDR3 DNA follows: TGTGCCAGCAGCTTGGAGGGTGGGGCCGGCTACACCTTC. Its translation is CASSLEGGAGYTF.

The chain links TRBV20-1 to TRBJ1-6; D is uncertain. The germline V gene encodes CDR1 DFQATT and CDR2 SNEGSKA (reference sequence). V was cut by 4 bases and J by 6 bases, with 13 bases left in between. The CDR3 length is 14 residues. Here the CDR3 DNA reads TGCAGTGCTATCCTACTAGCGGGTAATTCACCCCTCCACTTT. It translates to CSAILLAGNSPLHF.

This clonotype was seen repeatedly, ten times or more. The chain joins TRBV9 to TRBJ1-3; perhaps TRBD1 as D (5 bases). CDR3 length: 14 amino acids. With 2 bases removed from V and 4 bases from J, the gap between germline ends came to 10 bases. The germline V gene encodes CDR1 SGDLS and CDR2 YYNGEE. Written as DNA, the CDR3 is TGTGCCAGCAGCGTTTCGGGGCAGGGAAACACCATATATTTT. It specifies CASSVSGQGNTIYF.

The chain carries TRBV24-1 and TRBJ2-1, with 13 bases aligning to TRBD2. Germline CDR1 KGHDR, CDR2 SFDVKD. The CDR3 has 15 amino acids. V was pared by 5 bases and J by 6 bases, with 3 bases of the junction left unmatched. The CDR3 loop reads CATSGTSGSPNEQFF. In DNA, the CDR3 is TGTGCCACCAGTGGGACTAGCGGGAGCCCCAATGAGCAGTTCTTC.

The chain joins TRBV24-1 to TRBJ2-7; either TRBD1 or TRBD2 may fit D (7 bases each). Trimming left V 3 bases short and J 2 bases short, with 16 bases between. This CDR3 is 16 amino acids long. Looked up from germline, CDR1 is KGHDR and CDR2 is SFDVKD. CDR3 in DNA: TGTGCCACCAGTGATCAACTGAGCGGGACAGCCTACGAGCAGTACTTC. It translates to CATSDQLSGTAYEQYF.

This clonotype was counted ten times or more. This rearrangement joins TRBV20-1 to TRBJ2-4, with 9 bases lining up with TRBD2. Germline assignment: CDR1 DFQATT and CDR2 SNEGSKA (reference sequence). J gave up 8 bases and V 3 bases, and 5 bases lay outside the gene matches. The CDR3 spans 13 residues. DNA for the CDR3: TGCAGTGCTAGCGCGGGGGGGGGTGACATTCAGTACTTC. Encoded protein: CSASAGGGDIQYF.

V and J are TRBV12-3 or TRBV12-4 and TRBJ2-1, with D perhaps TRBD1 or TRBD2 (5 bases each). This CDR3 comprises 13 residues. V was clipped by 3 bases and J by 7 bases, with 10 bases between them. CDR3 DNA: TGTGCCAGCAGTTTGGGGACGGAAAATGAGCAGTTCTTC. It yields the protein CASSLGTENEQFF.